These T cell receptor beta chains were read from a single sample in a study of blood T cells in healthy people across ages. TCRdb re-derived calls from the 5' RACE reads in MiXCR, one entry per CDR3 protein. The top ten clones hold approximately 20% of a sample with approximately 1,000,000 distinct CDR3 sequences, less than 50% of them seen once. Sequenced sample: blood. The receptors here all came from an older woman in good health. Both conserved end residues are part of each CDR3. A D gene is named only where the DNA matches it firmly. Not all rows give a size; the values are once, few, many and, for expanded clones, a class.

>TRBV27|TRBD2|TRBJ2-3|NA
CASSSGGWKSSTDTQYF
TGTGCCAGCAGTTCGGGAGGTTGGAAGTCTAGCACAGATACGCAGTATTTT
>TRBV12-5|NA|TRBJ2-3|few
CASGPQGSTDTQYF
TGTGCTAGTGGTCCCCAGGGTAGCACAGATACGCAGTATTTT
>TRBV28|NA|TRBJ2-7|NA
CASTKDRTTYEQYF
TGTGCCAGCACCAAAGACAGGACCACCTACGAGCAGTACTTC
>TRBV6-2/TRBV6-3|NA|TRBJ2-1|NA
CASSCVGEQFF
TGTGCCAGCAGTTGCGTGGGTGAGCAGTTCTTC
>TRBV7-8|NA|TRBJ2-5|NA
CASSLTRDPRETQYF
TGTGCCAGCAGCCTAACCCGGGACCCGCGGGAGACCCAGTACTTC
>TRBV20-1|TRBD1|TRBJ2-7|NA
CSAPRPGTGSEQYF
TGCAGTGCTCCTCGTCCCGGGACAGGCTCCGAGCAGTACTTC
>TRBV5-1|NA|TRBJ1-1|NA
CASSPGDGDTEAFF
TGCGCCAGCAGCCCTGGCGATGGCGACACTGAAGCTTTCTTT
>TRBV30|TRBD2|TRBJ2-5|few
CAWSVQAGGGETQYF
TGTGCCTGGAGTGTACAGGCGGGAGGAGGGGAGACCCAGTACTTC
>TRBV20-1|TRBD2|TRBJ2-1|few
CSARAVAGYNEQFF
TGCAGTGCTAGAGCGGTAGCGGGATACAATGAGCAGTTCTTC
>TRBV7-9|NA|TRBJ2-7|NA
CASSAWTVTYEQYF
TGTGCCAGCAGCGCATGGACTGTCACCTACGAGCAGTACTTC
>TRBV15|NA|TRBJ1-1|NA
CATSRSGSTEAFF
TGTGCCACCAGCAGGTCTGGCTCCACTGAAGCTTTCTTT
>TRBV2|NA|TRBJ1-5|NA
CASRLGRNNQPQHF
TGTGCCAGCAGACTCGGACGGAATAATCAGCCCCAGCATTTT
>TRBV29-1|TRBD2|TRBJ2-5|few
CSVVGWREVQETQYF
TGCAGCGTTGTGGGCTGGCGGGAGGTTCAAGAGACCCAGTACTTC
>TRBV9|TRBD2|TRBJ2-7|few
CASSALAGSYNEQYF
TGTGCCAGCAGCGCTCTAGCGGGGTCCTACAATGAGCAGTACTTC
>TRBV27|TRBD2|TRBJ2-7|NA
CASSPRTSGISYEQYF
TGTGCCAGCAGTCCGAGGACTAGCGGGATATCCTACGAGCAGTACTTC
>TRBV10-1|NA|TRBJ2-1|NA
CASRVEFF
TGCGCCAGCAGGGTAGAGTTCTTC
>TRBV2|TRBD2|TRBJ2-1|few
CASSAGTSVNEQFF
TGTGCCAGCAGCGCCGGGACTAGCGTCAATGAGCAGTTCTTC
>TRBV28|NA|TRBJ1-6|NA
CASSWRGNSPLHF
TGTGCCAGCAGTTGGAGGGGGAATTCACCCCTCCACTTT
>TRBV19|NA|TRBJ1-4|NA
CASGRIATNEKLFF
TGTGCCAGTGGACGGATTGCAACTAATGAAAAACTGTTTTTT
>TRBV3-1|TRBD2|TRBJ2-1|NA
CASSQDRRLGTSGSNEQFF
TGTGCCAGCAGCCAAGATCGAAGGCTAGGGACTAGCGGGAGCAATGAGCAGTTCTTC
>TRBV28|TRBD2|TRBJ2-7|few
CASSSGKAEQYF
TGTGCCAGCAGTAGCGGGAAGGCCGAGCAGTACTTC
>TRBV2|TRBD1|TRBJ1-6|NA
CASRLGQEESSYNSPLHF
TGTGCCAGCCGTCTCGGACAGGAAGAAAGCTCCTATAATTCACCCCTCCACTTT
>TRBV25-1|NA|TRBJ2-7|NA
CASSPPSYSYGQYF
TGTGCCAGCAGTCCACCAAGTTACTCCTACGGGCAGTACTTC
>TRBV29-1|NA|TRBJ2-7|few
CSVRIGRPYEQYF
TGCAGCGTTCGAATAGGGCGGCCCTACGAGCAGTACTTC
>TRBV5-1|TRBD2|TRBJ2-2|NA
CASSLELAGTTGTGELFF
TGCGCCAGCAGCTTGGAACTAGCGGGAACCACCGGGACCGGGGAGCTGTTTTTT
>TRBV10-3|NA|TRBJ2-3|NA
CAISEPGLTDTQYF
TGTGCCATCAGTGAGCCGGGGCTAACAGATACGCAGTATTTT
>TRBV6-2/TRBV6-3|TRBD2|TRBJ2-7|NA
CASREAGGGFHEQYF
TGTGCCAGCAGGGAGGCGGGAGGGGGATTCCACGAGCAGTACTTC
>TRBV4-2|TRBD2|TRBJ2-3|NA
CASSPGSRTSGTDTQYF
TGTGCCAGCAGCCCCGGGTCGAGGACTAGCGGCACAGATACGCAGTATTTT
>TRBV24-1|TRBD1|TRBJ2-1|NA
CATRSSRDRVVEQFF
TGTGCCACCAGGTCAAGCCGGGACAGGGTGGTTGAGCAGTTCTTC
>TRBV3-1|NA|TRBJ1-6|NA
CASSRDMDRLNSPLHF
TGTGCCAGCAGCCGAGACATGGACAGACTTAATTCACCCCTCCACTTT